The 5 T cell receptor beta chains given below trace back to one sample, sequenced in a study of vaccination and CD4 T cells after COVID-19. Their antigens remain unidentified. Time point denoted: late sampling 161 to 241 days after vaccination in a few convalescent patients. Treatment reported: approximately 9-day PBMC culture with coronavirus spike peptide pools or control peptides (ViraFEST assay). An Oncomine TCR Beta short-read assay was used to sequence the DNA from cultured CD4+ T cells. TCRdb fed the PCR reads into MiXCR, producing one record per CDR3 protein. Of around 25,000 distinct CDR3 sequences in the sample, 25% to 35% were seen once. The material sequenced was CD4+ T cells from blood, cultured in vitro, taken about 7 months after SARS-CoV-2 vaccination. These receptors were obtained from a human donor who had recovered from COVID-19.

This clonotype has a handful of counts. This chain connects TRBV20-1 to TRBJ2-5; 10 bases are a match to TRBD1. CDR1 and CDR2 (germline): DFQATT, SNEGSKA (reference sequence). V shed 6 bases, J shed 4 bases, and the junction held 8 bases outside the gene matches. The CDR3 totals 14 residues. The CDR3 here is CSAYDRGRRETQYF. CDR3 in DNA: TGCAGTGCATACGACAGGGGGCGCCGAGAGACCCAGTACTTC.

This rearrangement joins TRBV27 to TRBJ2-7; 11 positions agree with TRBD2. The CDR3 has 15 residues. V lost 6 bases to trimming and J lost 0 bases; unmatched junction nucleotides: 4. CDR1 MNHEY and CDR2 SMNVEV come from the germline V gene (reference sequence). The CDR3 sequence is CASSPTSGNSYEQYF. CDR3 in DNA: TGTGCCAGCAGCCCGACTAGCGGGAACTCCTACGAGCAGTACTTC.

The chain is built from TRBV7-9 and TRBJ1-1; D unresolved. Trimming took 4 bases from V and 4 from J, leaving 22 bases between them. This CDR3 is built from 17 residues. Germline assignment: CDR1 SEHNR and CDR2 FQNEAQ (reference sequence). CDR3 DNA: TGTGCCAGCAGCTCTCCGAGCTCGGCAGTCCCCTTCACTGAAGCTTTCTTT. Translation: CASSSPSSAVPFTEAFF.

In this sample, this clonotype turned up a few times. The chain combines TRBV20-1 with TRBJ2-1; maybe TRBD1 (5 bases). The length of the CDR3 is 15 residues. The V end was cut by 0 bases, the J end by 6 bases, with 15 bases between. CDR1 is DFQATT and CDR2 is SNEGSKA in the germline V gene (reference sequence). The CDR3 region is CSARDFSTGINEQFF. The CDR3, as DNA: TGCAGTGCTAGAGACTTTTCTACAGGTATCAATGAGCAGTTCTTC.

The chain recombines TRBV12-3 or TRBV12-4 with TRBJ1-2; no definite D call. V was trimmed by 4 bases and J by 2 bases, leaving 5 bases between them. This CDR3 region has 12 residues. CDR3 protein: CASSSSNYGYTF. Written as DNA, the CDR3 is TGTGCCAGCAGTTCCTCGAACTATGGCTACACCTTC.